This T cell receptor beta chain was identified in a study of T-cell reconstitution after alpha-beta-depleted transplantation in children. CDR1 and CDR2 from the germline V gene are LGHNA and YNFKEQ. V lost 10 bases and J 10 bases, leaving 14 bases between the germline ends. The CDR3 totals 11 residues. In this sample, this clonotype turned up a few times. Antigen: not known. General study points: Newly produced T cells mostly accounted for T-cell counts and diversity one year post-transplant.

Unique molecular identifiers were incorporated when the TCRbeta library was constructed. TCRdb re-derived calls from the PCR reads in MiXCR, one entry per CDR3 protein. The sample holds 200,000 to 250,000 distinct CDR3 sequences, roughly 8.3% seen once. This TCR was recovered from a male patient under 10 years old who had a stem cell transplant for acute myeloid leukemia, so the T cells may come from the graft donor. This sequence joins TRBV4-2 and TRBJ2-1; the D call may be TRBD1 or TRBD2 (5 bases each). The sample consisted of PBMCs, mostly from graft donor cells, taken 360 days after TCRalphabeta/CD19-depleted stem cell transplant. CDR3 region: CATTGGLEQFF. CDR3 sequence (DNA): TGTGCCACCACTGGGGGTCTGGAGCAGTTCTTC.